The 14 T cell receptor beta chains below were found in one sample sequenced in a study of blood T cell repertoires in COVID-19. TCRdb's copy holds only in-frame clones and misses some; the assay was immunoSEQ multiplex PCR. The sample has fewer than 60,000 clones, around 90% seen once; the top ten hold roughly 4%. Material for sequencing was peripheral blood. The receptor source for this set is a human donor in a cohort sampled during active COVID-19.

The CDR3, as DNA: TGTGCCAGCAGCAGGGGGGACAGGGTACGGAGCACTGAAGCTTTCTTT. Translation gives CASSRGDRVRSTEAFF. The rearrangement uses TRBV21-1 and TRBJ1-1; the D call TRBD1 from the table was never checked on the DNA. TRBV21-1 is listed as a pseudogene. The CDR3 extends over 16 amino acids.

The CDR3 nucleotides read TGCGCCAGCAGCCAGAGACTAGCGCGAAGCACAGATACGCAGTATTTT. This sequence encodes CASSQRLARSTDTQYF. The V gene is TRBV5-1, the J gene TRBJ2-3; 8 bases map to TRBD2. With V trimmed by 4 bases and J by 0 bases, 7 bases remained unmatched. Germline loops: CDR1 SGHRS, CDR2 YFSETQ. The length of the CDR3 is 16 residues.

This clone has more than one count but fewer than ten. V usage is TRBV5-4 and J usage is TRBJ1-2; 9 bases agree with TRBD1. Losses at the gene ends were 5 bases for V and 1 base for J; bases not matched to a gene: 6. Per germline, CDR1 SGHNT and CDR2 YYREEE (reference sequence). This CDR3 has 15 amino acids. The CDR3 spells CASRSQGAGNYGYTF. The CDR3 DNA is TGTGCCAGCAGATCACAGGGGGCGGGTAACTATGGCTACACCTTC.

This sequence joins TRBV7-8 and TRBJ2-7, with 9 bases matching TRBD2. V lost 0 bases and J lost 3; bases outside the gene matches: 3. The V gene's germline CDR1 is SGHVS and CDR2 FQNEAQ. This CDR3 comprises 15 residues. The CDR3 region has the DNA TGTGCCAGCAGCTTAGCGCCAGCGGGGGGCTACGAGCAGTACTTC. It translates to CASSLAPAGGYEQYF.

The rearrangement uses TRBV9 and TRBJ2-7; 8 positions match TRBD1. From germline, CDR1 is SGDLS and CDR2 YYNGEE. Losses at the gene ends were 0 bases for V and 4 bases for J; bases not matched to a gene: 6. CDR3 length: 15 residues. The CDR3 region is CASSVAPGQVYEQYF. Here the CDR3 DNA reads TGTGCCAGCAGCGTAGCTCCGGGACAGGTTTACGAGCAGTACTTC. Complete variable domain (other parts from reference TRBV9 and TRBJ2-7): DSGVTQTPKHLITATGQRVTLRCSPRSGDLSVYWYQQSLDQGLQFLIQYYNGEERAKGNILERFSAQQFPDLHSELNLSSLELGDSALYFCASSVAPGQVYEQYFGPGTRLTVT.

This clone has only one observation. The chain employs TRBV7-9 and TRBJ2-1; D unresolved. The CDR3 has 13 residues. The ends were cut back, 6 bases at V and 8 bases at J, with 14 bases in the middle. CDR1 and CDR2 from the germline V gene are SEHNR and FQNEAQ (reference sequence). CDR3 nucleotides: TGTGCCAGCAGTTCACTATCGCTCTATGAGCAGTTCTTC. Its protein is CASSSLSLYEQFF.

The V call is TRBV2, the J call TRBJ1-2; 8 bases align to TRBD1. There are 15 residues in the CDR3. CDR1 is SNHLY and CDR2 is FYNNEI in the germline V gene. After removal of 5 bases from V and 0 bases from J, the junction contained 5 bases not matched to a gene. This CDR3 reads CASSPRGRSNYGYTF. The CDR3 region has the DNA TGTGCCAGCAGTCCCAGGGGGCGATCTAACTATGGCTACACCTTC.

This clone was recorded only once. The V gene is TRBV21-1, the J gene TRBJ1-5; TRBD1 was called by the table and not checked on the DNA. TRBV21-1 constitutes a pseudogene. This CDR3 spans 16 amino acids. The CDR3 is CASSKAVPRVNQPQHF. In DNA, the CDR3 is TGTGCCAGCAGCAAAGCGGTCCCCAGGGTAAATCAGCCCCAGCATTTT.

The chain uses TRBV27 and TRBJ1-5, with no clear D. The CDR3 sequence is 11 residues long. Germline-derived CDR1 and CDR2 are MNHEY and SMNVEV (reference sequence). V lost 7 bases, J lost 4 bases, and 5 bases lay in between. CDR3 protein: CASKPNQPQHF. In nucleotides, the CDR3 is TGTGCCAGCAAGCCAAATCAGCCCCAGCATTTT.

This chain uses TRBV6-5 with TRBJ2-7, with TRBD1 identical over 8 bases. This CDR3 is built from 15 residues. J lost 4 bases, V lost 8 bases, and 13 bases had no gene match. Germline V gene lookup returns CDR1 MNHEY and CDR2 SVGAGI. DNA for the CDR3: TGTGCCAGCTCCTTAGGGTGGACAGGGAATTACGAGCAGTACGTC. Its translation: CASSLGWTGNYEQYV.

V and J are TRBV5-4 and TRBJ1-6; 7 bases fit TRBD1. Germline V CDR1 and CDR2: SGHNT, YYREEE (reference sequence). The CDR3 loop spans 15 amino acids. Trimming at V came to 3 bases and at J to 4 bases, leaving 4 bases not matched to a gene. The CDR3 sequence is CASSSYRGYNSPLHF. In DNA form, the CDR3 reads TGTGCCAGCAGCTCTTACAGGGGATATAATTCACCCCTCCACTTT.

This clone was found once. The chain recombines TRBV24-1 with TRBJ1-4; D is ambiguous. Trimming took off 0 bases at V and 8 bases at J, with 15 bases between the two ends. CDR1 KGHDR and CDR2 SFDVKD come from the germline V gene. The CDR3 sequence is 16 residues long. CDR3 coding DNA: TGTGCCACCAGTGATTTGAGGTCCCACCCGGGGGAAAAACTGTTTTTT. Protein: CATSDLRSHPGEKLFF.

This rearrangement joins TRBV7-2 to TRBJ1-1; 7 bases agree with TRBD1. J was trimmed by 1 base and V by 5 bases; bases with no gene match: 13. This CDR3 region has 17 residues. Germline V gene data show CDR1 as SGHTA and CDR2 as FQGNSA. The chain's CDR3 is CASSARQGLIANTEAFF. The DNA of the CDR3 is TGTGCCAGCAGCGCCAGACAGGGCCTCATCGCGAACACTGAAGCTTTCTTT.

This clone occurred a few times. This sequence joins TRBV15 and TRBJ1-2; D perhaps matches TRBD1 (6 bases). The ends were cut back, 3 bases at V and 4 bases at J, with 12 bases in the middle. Germline V gives CDR1 LNHNV, CDR2 YYDKDF (reference sequence). CDR3 length: 14 residues. In DNA form, the CDR3 reads TGTGCCACCAGCAGTTATGGGGGCTCCTATGGCTACACCTTC. This translates into CATSSYGGSYGYTF.